This T cell receptor (beta chain) was identified in a study of cytomegalovirus exposure and HLA in healthy donors. CDR1 is KGHSH, CDR2 LQKENI, per germline. V was shortened by 6 bases and J by 1 base, with 9 bases between the two germline ends. This CDR3 has 13 residues. PCR involved 60 Vbeta and 13 Jbeta primers. Using immunoSEQ multiplex PCR, the repertoire was profiled, and TCRdb retains in-frame clones only, with some absent. Among 65,000 to 75,000 clones, 60% to 75% were seen once, and the ten largest hold over 8.5%. Sequencing was performed on PBMCs. This clonotype was sampled from a woman aged 55-75 years in good health and CMV-seropositive. The chain uses TRBV18 and TRBJ2-5; perhaps TRBD1 as D (5 bases). CDR3 sequence (DNA): TGTGCCAGCTCCCGAGACAGCCAAGAGACCCAGTACTTC. This translates into CASSRDSQETQYF. Using reference TRBV18 and TRBJ2-5 for the parts outside the CDR3, the full variable domain is NAGVMQNPRHLVRRRGQEARLRCSPMKGHSHVYWYRQLPEEGLKFMVYLQKENIIDESGMPKERFSAEFPKEGPSILRIQQVVRGDSAAYFCASSRDSQETQYFGPGTRLLVL.